Shown below are 2 T cell receptor beta chains from a single sample sequenced in a study of blood T cell repertoires in COVID-19. TCRdb's copy holds only in-frame clones and misses some; the assay was immunoSEQ multiplex PCR. The repertoire consists of about 250,000 clones, with approximately 85% occurring once and the leading ten covering roughly 5.3%. The sequenced sample consisted of peripheral blood. The source is a man between 50 and 59 years old with active or convalescent COVID-19.

The chain links TRBV2 to TRBJ1-5; D is possibly TRBD1 (6 bases). CDR3 size: 13 residues. Germline V gives CDR1 SNHLY, CDR2 FYNNEI. The V gene lost 7 bases and the J gene lost 6 bases, with 13 bases spanning the gap. The CDR3 here is CASNQGQGQPQHF. CDR3 DNA sequence: TGTGCCAGCAACCAGGGGCAGGGTCAGCCCCAGCATTTT.

The V and J genes are TRBV7-9 and TRBJ1-2; D uncertain. Between the trimmed V and J ends, which lost 6 bases and 8 bases, there was a span of 19 bases. Germline lookup yields CDR1 SEHNR and CDR2 FQNEAQ (reference sequence). The CDR3 contains 14 residues. CDR3 protein: CASRKSEALGGYTF. The CDR3 DNA reads TGTGCCAGCAGAAAAAGCGAGGCATTAGGAGGCTACACCTTC.